This TCR beta chain was retrieved from a study of control samples from healthy donors and cancer patients. This clone occurred once. Germline V CDR1 and CDR2: MNHEY, SVGAGI. This CDR3 region has 13 residues. V was pared by 2 bases and J by 6 bases, with 7 bases between. Only in-frame clones appear in the TCRdb table, and some are missing; sequencing was by immunoSEQ multiplex PCR. The sample contains about 55,000 clones, around 96% of which appear only once. This sequence was found in a woman aged 25-40 years in good health. The sample was blood. V gene TRBV6-5 combines with J gene TRBJ2-2; D gene uncertain. CDR3 region: CASSYQAPGELFF. The CDR3 DNA sequence: TGTGCCAGCAGTTACCAGGCCCCCGGGGAGCTGTTTTTT.